This entry concerns a single TCR beta chain. Its antigen is not identified. This CDR3 has 13 residues. V lost 5 bases and J 5 bases, leaving 12 bases between the germline ends. In germline, CDR1 is SGHTA, CDR2 FQGNSA. Treatment defined: oral pan-JAK inhibitor, 5-10 mg twice daily. The researchers isolated CD4+ and CD8+ T cells from PBMCs by sorting. These data belong to a study of CD8+ T cells in alopecia areata. Whole-study findings and limits: Researchers report lesional scalp, most notably alopecia totalis/universalis, outstripped normal scalp in clonality.

Extracted RNA was reverse transcribed, and the resulting cDNA served as sequencing template. Some clones are missing from TCRdb's copy, which holds only in-frame ones; the method was immunoSEQ multiplex PCR. The sample records 130,000 or so clones, over 60% being singletons. The chain carries TRBV7-2 and TRBJ1-2; D is uncertain. The specimen was CD4+ T cells sorted from blood, collected at week 4, from a patient treated with tofacitinib. The TCR comes from a human donor with alopecia areata. The CDR3 sequence is CASSQRAEYGYTF. CDR3 DNA sequence: TGTGCCAGCAGCCAGAGGGCGGAGTATGGCTACACCTTC.